This T cell receptor (beta chain) came from a study of CXCR3-negative and CXCR3-positive naive CD8 T cells (dated by TCRdb to between 2018 and 2021). The study in broad terms: In total, about 135 million TRB reads were obtained, or roughly 1.5 +/- 0.3 million reads per library. Data from some twelve donors, pooled across two independent experiments, went into the diversity and physicochemical repertoire analyses. For the TRBV-TRBJ cluster analysis, the naive subsets came from 5 or 6 donors, while the memory cells came from 3 donors.

Points the paper makes about the study in general: Repertoire diversity was comparably high in both naive subsets but much lower in memory CD8+ T cells. Similar TRBV-TRBJ usage was shown by naive CXCR3-negative and CXCR3-positive cells from the same donor, whereas distinct patterns were shown by memory cells. TRB CDR3s from CXCR3-positive naive cells showed higher hydrophobicity (lower Kidera factor 4), lower energy, and higher strength and volume indices than CXCR3-negative naive cells. Because surface CD5, which is linked to self-reactivity in mice, was comparable between the naive subsets, TCR interaction strength was also inferred from TRB CDR3 physicochemical properties. CXCR3 expression partially decreased after cryopreservation, so most assays used freshly isolated PBMCs.

The run used a NextSeq 550. The Human TCR Profiling Kit (MiLaboratory) was used to prepare UMI-labeled 5' RACE TRB cDNA libraries. cDNA synthesis used the entire amount of extracted RNA, and PCR amplification then used the entire amount of cDNA produced. Libraries were prepared in parallel using an identical number of PCR cycles. Per the source publication's procedure: With a requirement of at least two reads per UMI, MIGEC and MiXCR extracted about 50,000 +/- 10,000 unique UMI-labeled TRB cDNA molecules per library. On average, each library contained about 40,000 +/- 10,000 functional in-frame TRB CDR3 nucleotide clonotypes without stop codons. After downsampling to 5000 UMI-labeled TRB molecules per sample, diversity metrics such as normalized Shannon-Wiener and Chao1 were calculated in VDJtools. VDJtools was used to calculate clonotype-size-weighted physicochemical properties of the central five CDR3 residues, namely interaction energy, strength, volume and Kidera factor 4. The reads were reprocessed in TCRdb, with one entry per CDR3 protein sequence and no accompanying DNA. These V and J calls rely on TCRdb rather than the paper's analysis. The sample table on file contains roughly 70,000 distinct CDR3 sequences. The top ten hold roughly 1.5% of the sample.

Each CD8+ T cell subset was flow-sorted in triplicate, with fewer than 350,000 cells per subset placed directly into RLT lysis buffer. Naive CD8+ T cells were defined stringently as CD45RO-CCR7+CD27+CD95- to exclude memory contaminants. Peripheral blood mononuclear cells were isolated from buffy coats by standard density gradient centrifugation. Naive CXCR3-negative and CXCR3-positive CD8+ T cells were flow-sorted using a FACSAria III. Total RNA was extracted from sorted cells using an RNeasy Mini Kit. From the cysteine through the phenylalanine, the CDR3 covers 12 amino acids. No DNA is recorded. Of note for this clonotype: Its antigen is unknown.

Recombination linked TRBV12-3 or TRBV12-4 to TRBJ1-2. What was sequenced was naive CXCR3- CD8+ T cells from blood. The cell subset or site label for this specimen denotes: CD45RO-CCR7+CD27+CD95- naive CD8+ T cells lacking CXCR3 (TNR3-). The origin of this receptor is a human donor in good health. Some clones in this sample may be carry-over from other donors' samples. The CDR3 is CASFEGYNGYTF.